A single sample is the source of the 11 T cell receptor beta chains below, sequenced in a study of T-cell reconstitution after alpha-beta-depleted transplantation in children. Unique molecular identifiers featured in how the TCRbeta library was prepared. TCRdb itself ran the PCR reads through MiXCR, one entry per CDR3 protein. The sample lists about 460,000 distinct CDR3 sequences; roughly an eighth were seen once. The starting material was PBMCs, mostly from graft donor cells, obtained 180 days after TCRalphabeta/CD19-depleted stem cell transplant. These TCRs come from a female patient younger than 10 who had a stem cell transplant for aplastic anemia, so the T cells may come from the graft donor.

The chain has TRBV5-1 and TRBJ2-1; 14 bases agree with TRBD2. The J segment lost 0 bases and the V segment lost 4 bases, leaving 12 bases of the junction unmatched. Germline V gene data show CDR1 as SGHRS and CDR2 as YFSETQ. The CDR3 has 20 amino acids. The CDR3 spells CASSNPWTSGRSSSYNEQFF. Here the CDR3 DNA reads TGCGCCAGCAGCAACCCCTGGACTAGCGGGAGGTCGAGCTCCTACAATGAGCAGTTCTTC.

The V and J genes are TRBV4-3 and TRBJ2-3; no reliable D call. Trimming took 0 bases from V and 3 from J, leaving 13 bases between them. The CDR3 runs to 16 residues. CDR1 is LGHNA, CDR2 YSLEER, per germline. The CDR3 region has the DNA TGCGCCAGCAGCCAAGATAGACGGCGTATGACAGATACGCAGTATTTT. Protein sequence: CASSQDRRRMTDTQYF.

This clonotype was recorded at least ten times. The gene calls are TRBV9 and TRBJ2-1; the D gene is possibly TRBD2 (7 bases). Per the germline V gene, CDR1 is SGDLS and CDR2 is YYNGEE. The germline V and J ends were trimmed by 5 bases and 4 bases, with 19 bases remaining between them. This CDR3 contains 16 residues. CDR3 in amino acids: CASSEALEGGYNEQFF. Written as DNA, the CDR3 is TGTGCCAGCAGTGAGGCGTTGGAGGGGGGGTACAATGAGCAGTTCTTC.

This clonotype was found a few times. This chain links TRBV20-1 with TRBJ1-5; a possible D gene is TRBD1 (5 bases). Per the germline V gene, CDR1 is DFQATT and CDR2 is SNEGSKA (reference sequence). Between the trimmed V and J ends, which lost 5 bases and 3 bases, there was a span of 14 bases. This CDR3 comprises 14 residues. Here the CDR3 reads CSALRGRANQPQHF. In DNA, the CDR3 is TGCAGTGCTCTACGGGGCAGGGCCAATCAGCCCCAGCATTTT.

J is TRBJ2-1 and V is TRBV6-2 or TRBV6-3, with D possibly matching TRBD1 (5 bases). This CDR3 region has 14 residues. The germline CDR1 and CDR2 sequences are MNHEY and SVGEGT. V lost 4 bases, J lost 7 bases, and 14 bases lay in between. CDR3: CASSFLGQQNEQFF. The DNA for the CDR3 is TGTGCCAGCAGTTTCTTAGGACAACAGAATGAGCAGTTCTTC.

The chain joins TRBV5-1 to TRBJ2-5, with D perhaps TRBD2 (5 bases). Germline V gene data show CDR1 as SGHRS and CDR2 as YFSETQ. The CDR3 length is 14 residues. V shed 5 bases and J shed 5 bases, with 16 bases lying between them. CDR3 in DNA: TGCGCCAGCAGGAGGGTAGACCCCTCGGAGACCCAGTACTTC. This sequence encodes CASRRVDPSETQYF.

The J gene is TRBJ2-1, the V gene TRBV12-3 or TRBV12-4; 9 bases line up with TRBD2. Trimming removed 1 base from V and 3 bases from J; junction bases left unmatched: 4. The CDR3 runs 16 residues. The CDR3 loop is CASSLGSSGNYNEQFF. The CDR3 nucleotides read TGTGCCAGCAGTTTAGGTTCTAGCGGGAACTACAATGAGCAGTTCTTC.

The chain is built from TRBV7-6 and TRBJ2-7, with 8 bases identical to TRBD2. The CDR3 contains 16 residues. The V and J ends lost 5 bases and 1 base, in that order; junction bases with no gene match: 10. Germline V CDR1 and CDR2: SGHVS, FNYEAQ. In DNA form, the CDR3 reads TGTGCCAGCAGCCACCGTAGCGGGGAAGGGTCCTACGAGCAGTACTTC. Translated, it gives CASSHRSGEGSYEQYF.

This clonotype has more than one count but fewer than ten. CDR3 nucleotide sequence: TGTGCCAGCAGCTTAGCCGGGACAGGGGCTAATCAGCCCCAGCATTTT. This codes for CASSLAGTGANQPQHF. The J gene is TRBJ1-5, the V gene TRBV7-2; 10 nucleotides agree with TRBD1. The germline gives CDR1 SGHTA, CDR2 FQGNSA. J lost 4 bases, V lost 0 bases, and 3 bases had no gene match. This CDR3 region has 16 residues.

Many counts were recorded for this clonotype. The chain recombines TRBV5-1 with TRBJ2-1, with D perhaps matching TRBD1 or TRBD2 (6 bases each). Germline V lookup: CDR1 SGHRS, CDR2 YFSETQ. The CDR3 runs to 12 residues. Trimming cost V 5 bases and J 7 bases, with 10 bases left between them. CDR3 protein: CASRTGRNEQFF. Here the CDR3 DNA reads TGCGCCAGCAGAACAGGGAGGAATGAGCAGTTCTTC. Full variable domain (outside the CDR3, taken from reference TRBV5-1 and TRBJ2-1): KAGVTQTPRYLIKTRGQQVTLSCSPISGHRSVSWYQQTPGQGLQFLFEYFSETQRNKGNFPGRFSGRQFSNSRSEMNVSTLELGDSALYLCASRTGRNEQFFGPGTRLTVL.

The chain is built from TRBV27 and TRBJ2-1, with 9 bases lining up with TRBD2. This CDR3 has 14 amino acids. Trimming took 6 bases from V and 5 from J; bases not matched to a gene: 5. Per germline, CDR1 MNHEY and CDR2 SMNVEV (reference sequence). The CDR3 bases are TGTGCCAGCAGCCATAGCGGGAGCAACAATGAGCAGTTCTTC. Protein sequence: CASSHSGSNNEQFF.